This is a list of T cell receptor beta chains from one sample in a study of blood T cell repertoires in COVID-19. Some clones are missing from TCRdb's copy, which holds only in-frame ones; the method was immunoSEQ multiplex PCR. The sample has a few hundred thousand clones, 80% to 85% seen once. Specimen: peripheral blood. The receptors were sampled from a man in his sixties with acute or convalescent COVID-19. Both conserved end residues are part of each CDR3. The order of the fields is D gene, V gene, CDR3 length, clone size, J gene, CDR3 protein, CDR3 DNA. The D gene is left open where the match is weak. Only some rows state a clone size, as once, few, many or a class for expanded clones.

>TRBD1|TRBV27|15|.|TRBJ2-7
CASSPRRQGPYEQYF
TGTGCCAGCAGTCCGAGAAGACAGGGGCCCTACGAGCAGTACTTC
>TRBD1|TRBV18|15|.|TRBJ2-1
CASSPGTGSYNEQFF
TGTGCCAGCTCACCAGGGACAGGGTCCTACAATGAGCAGTTCTTC
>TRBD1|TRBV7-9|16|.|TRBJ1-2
CASSLSAVQGAMGYTF
TGTGCCAGCAGCTTATCAGCGGTACAGGGGGCGATGGGCTACACCTTC
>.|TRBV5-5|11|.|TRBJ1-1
CASQEYTEAFF
TGTGCCAGCCAGGAATACACTGAAGCTTTCTTT
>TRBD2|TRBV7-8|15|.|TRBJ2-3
CASSLTSGSGETQYF
TGTGCCAGCAGCTTAACTAGCGGATCTGGCGAAACGCAGTATTTT
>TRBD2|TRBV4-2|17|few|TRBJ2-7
CASSQEVPSGGSYEQYF
TGTGCCAGCAGCCAAGAAGTACCTAGCGGGGGTTCCTACGAGCAGTACTTC
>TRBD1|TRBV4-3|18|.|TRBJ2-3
CASSVSRGTGSSQDTQYF
TGCGCCAGCAGCGTTAGCCGCGGGACAGGAAGTTCACAAGATACGCAGTATTTT
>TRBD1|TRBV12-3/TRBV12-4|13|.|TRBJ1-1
CASGTVVNTEAFF
TGTGCCAGCGGGACAGTGGTAAACACTGAAGCTTTCTTT
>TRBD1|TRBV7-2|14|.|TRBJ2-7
CASGSGTGNYEQYF
TGTGCCAGCGGGTCCGGGACAGGTAACTACGAGCAGTACTTC
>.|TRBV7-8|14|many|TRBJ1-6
CASSLGSVNSPLHF
TGTGCCAGCAGCTTAGGCAGTGTTAATTCACCCCTCCACTTT
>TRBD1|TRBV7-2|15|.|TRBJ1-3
CASSLEGQRGNTIYF
TGTGCCAGCAGCTTAGAGGGACAGCGAGGAAACACCATATATTTT
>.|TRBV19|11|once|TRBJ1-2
CASSTSWGYTF
TGTGCCAGTAGTACCAGTTGGGGCTACACCTTC
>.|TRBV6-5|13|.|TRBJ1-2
CASSPDPYYGYTF
TGTGCCAGCAGTCCAGATCCTTACTATGGCTACACCTTC
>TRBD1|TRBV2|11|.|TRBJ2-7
CASRGQGEQYF
TGTGCCAGCAGGGGACAGGGCGAGCAGTACTTC
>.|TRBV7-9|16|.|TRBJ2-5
CASSLLGGKGQETQYF
TGTGCCAGCAGCCTGTTAGGGGGAAAAGGGCAAGAGACCCAGTACTTC
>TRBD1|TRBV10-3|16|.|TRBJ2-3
CAISDRGQGGLDTQYF
TGTGCCATCAGTGACCGAGGACAGGGGGGATTGGATACGCAGTATTTT
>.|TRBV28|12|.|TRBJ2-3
CASSPHSDTQYF
TGTGCCAGCAGTCCCCACTCAGATACGCAGTATTTT
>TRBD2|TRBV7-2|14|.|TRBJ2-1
CASSEREGENEQFF
TGTGCCAGCAGCGAGCGGGAGGGAGAAAATGAGCAGTTCTTC
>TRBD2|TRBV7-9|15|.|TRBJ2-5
CASSLGRETEETQYF
TGTGCCAGCAGCTTAGGGCGGGAGACTGAGGAGACCCAGTACTTC
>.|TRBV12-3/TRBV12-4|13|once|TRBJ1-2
CASSLAGGEGYTF
TGTGCCAGCAGTTTAGCCGGCGGGGAAGGCTACACCTTC
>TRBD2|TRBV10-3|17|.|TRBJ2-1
CAISVLAGEASYNEQFF
TGTGCCATCAGTGTACTAGCGGGGGAGGCGTCCTACAATGAGCAGTTCTTC
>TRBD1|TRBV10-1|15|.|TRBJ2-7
CASSGETGATYEQYF
TGCGCCAGCAGTGGGGAGACAGGGGCTACCTACGAGCAGTACTTC
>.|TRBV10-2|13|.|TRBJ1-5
CASMAQGNQPQHF
TGCGCCAGCATGGCCCAGGGGAATCAGCCCCAGCATTTT
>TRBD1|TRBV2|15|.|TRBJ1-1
CASSEGGQVVPQAFF
TGTGCCAGCAGTGAGGGCGGACAGGTCGTACCCCAAGCTTTCTTT
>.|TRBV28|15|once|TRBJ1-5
CASSPGDISNQPQHF
TGTGCCAGCTCTCCAGGGGATATTAGCAATCAGCCCCAGCATTTT
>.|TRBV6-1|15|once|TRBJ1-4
CASSDGGATNEKLFF
TGTGCCAGCAGTGACGGGGGGGCAACTAATGAAAAACTGTTTTTT
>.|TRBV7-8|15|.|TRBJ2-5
CASSLALLLLETQYF
TGTGCCAGCAGCTTAGCGTTACTCCTCCTAGAGACCCAGTACTTC
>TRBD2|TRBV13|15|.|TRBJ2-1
CASSPTGLAGNEQFF
TGTGCCAGCAGCCCGACGGGACTAGCGGGAAATGAGCAGTTCTTC
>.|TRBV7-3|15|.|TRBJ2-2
CASSSLTGNTGELFF
TGTGCCAGCAGCTCCCTGACGGGGAACACCGGGGAGCTGTTTTTT
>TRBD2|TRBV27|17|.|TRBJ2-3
CASSFLIVSGSPDTQYF
TGTGCCAGCAGTTTTCTGATAGTAAGCGGGAGCCCAGATACGCAGTATTTT
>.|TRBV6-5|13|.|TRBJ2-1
CASSRQSYNEQFF
TGTGCCAGCAGTCGACAGTCCTACAATGAGCAGTTCTTC
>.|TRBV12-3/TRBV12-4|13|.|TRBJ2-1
CASCTGDYNEQFF
TGTGCCAGCTGTACCGGGGATTACAATGAGCAGTTCTTC
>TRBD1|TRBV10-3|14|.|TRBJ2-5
CAISGTGVKETQYF
TGTGCCATCAGTGGGACAGGGGTTAAAGAGACCCAGTACTTC
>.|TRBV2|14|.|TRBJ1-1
CASSLQGGNTEAFF
TGTGCCAGCAGTCTTCAGGGTGGGAACACTGAAGCTTTCTTT
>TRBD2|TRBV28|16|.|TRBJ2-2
CASSLSVAGNTGELFF
TGTGCCAGCAGTTTATCGGTAGCGGGAAACACCGGGGAGCTGTTTTTT
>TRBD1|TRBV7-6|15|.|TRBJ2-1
CASSYDRGSYNEQFF
TGTGCCAGCAGCTATGACAGGGGATCCTACAATGAGCAGTTCTTC
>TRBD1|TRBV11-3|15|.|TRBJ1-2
CASSSGTGYEYGYTF
TGTGCCAGCAGCTCCGGGACAGGGTACGAGTATGGCTACACCTTC
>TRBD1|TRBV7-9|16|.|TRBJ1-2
CASSLVFVGRGQGYTF
TGTGCCAGCAGCTTAGTCTTTGTTGGCAGGGGGCAAGGCTACACCTTC
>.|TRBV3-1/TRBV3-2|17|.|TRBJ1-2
CASSQEGRRTVNYGYTF
TGTGCCAGCAGCCAAGAGGGGCGCAGGACAGTAAACTATGGCTACACCTTC
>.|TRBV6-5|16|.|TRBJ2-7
CASSYSGGIGGWEQYF
TGTGCCAGCAGTTATTCCGGAGGGATTGGGGGGTGGGAGCAGTACTTC
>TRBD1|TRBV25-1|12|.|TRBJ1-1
CASSESGGKTFF
TGTGCCAGCAGTGAGTCAGGGGGCAAAACTTTCTTT
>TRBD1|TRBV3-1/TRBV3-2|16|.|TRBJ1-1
CASRDLGQGKYVEAFF
TGTGCCAGCAGGGACTTGGGACAGGGGAAGTATGTTGAAGCTTTCTTT
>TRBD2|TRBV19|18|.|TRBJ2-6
CASSIGLTGGPGANVLTF
TGTGCCAGTAGTATAGGATTGACGGGGGGACCTGGGGCCAACGTCCTGACTTTC
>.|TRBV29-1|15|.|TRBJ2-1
CSVEGSSRLYNEQFF
TGCAGCGTTGAAGGGTCTAGCAGGCTTTACAATGAGCAGTTCTTC
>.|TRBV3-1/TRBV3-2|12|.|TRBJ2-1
CASSQLGGEQFF
TGTGCCAGCAGCCAATTGGGGGGTGAGCAGTTCTTC
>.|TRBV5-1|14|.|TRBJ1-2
CASSLSYRDYGYTF
TGCGCCAGCAGCTTATCATACAGGGACTATGGCTACACCTTC
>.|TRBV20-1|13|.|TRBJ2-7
CSASASFVYEQYF
TGCAGTGCTAGTGCTAGCTTCGTCTACGAGCAGTACTTC
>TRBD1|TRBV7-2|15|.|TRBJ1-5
CASSPGGTVNQPQHF
TGTGCCAGCAGCCCCGGTGGGACAGTAAATCAGCCCCAGCATTTT
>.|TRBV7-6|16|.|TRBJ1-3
CASSLDRMISGNTIYF
TGTGCCAGCAGCTTAGACAGGATGATCTCTGGAAACACCATATATTTT
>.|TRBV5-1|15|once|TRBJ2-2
CASSLGAPNTGELFF
TGCGCCAGCAGCTTGGGAGCCCCGAACACCGGGGAGCTGTTTTTT
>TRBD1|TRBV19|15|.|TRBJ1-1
CASTIQGAKNTEAFF
TGTGCCAGTACCATACAGGGGGCGAAGAACACTGAAGCTTTCTTT